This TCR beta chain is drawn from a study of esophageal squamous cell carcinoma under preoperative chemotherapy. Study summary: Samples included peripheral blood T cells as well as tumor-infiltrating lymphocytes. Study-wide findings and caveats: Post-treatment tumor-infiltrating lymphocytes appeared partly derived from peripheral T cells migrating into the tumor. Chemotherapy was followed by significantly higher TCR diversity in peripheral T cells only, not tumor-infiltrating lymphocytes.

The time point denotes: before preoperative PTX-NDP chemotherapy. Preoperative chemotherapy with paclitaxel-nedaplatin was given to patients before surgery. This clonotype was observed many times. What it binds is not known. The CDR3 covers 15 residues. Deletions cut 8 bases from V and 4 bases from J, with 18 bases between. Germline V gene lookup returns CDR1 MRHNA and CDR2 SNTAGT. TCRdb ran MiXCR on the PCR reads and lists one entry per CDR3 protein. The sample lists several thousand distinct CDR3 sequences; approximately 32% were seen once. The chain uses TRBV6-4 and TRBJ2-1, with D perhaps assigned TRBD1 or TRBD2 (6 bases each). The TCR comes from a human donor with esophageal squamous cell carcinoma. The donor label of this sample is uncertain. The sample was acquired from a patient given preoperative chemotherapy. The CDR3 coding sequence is TGTGCCAGCTCGCTTTCGGCGGGGACATACAATGAGCAGTTCTTC. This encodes CASSLSAGTYNEQFF.